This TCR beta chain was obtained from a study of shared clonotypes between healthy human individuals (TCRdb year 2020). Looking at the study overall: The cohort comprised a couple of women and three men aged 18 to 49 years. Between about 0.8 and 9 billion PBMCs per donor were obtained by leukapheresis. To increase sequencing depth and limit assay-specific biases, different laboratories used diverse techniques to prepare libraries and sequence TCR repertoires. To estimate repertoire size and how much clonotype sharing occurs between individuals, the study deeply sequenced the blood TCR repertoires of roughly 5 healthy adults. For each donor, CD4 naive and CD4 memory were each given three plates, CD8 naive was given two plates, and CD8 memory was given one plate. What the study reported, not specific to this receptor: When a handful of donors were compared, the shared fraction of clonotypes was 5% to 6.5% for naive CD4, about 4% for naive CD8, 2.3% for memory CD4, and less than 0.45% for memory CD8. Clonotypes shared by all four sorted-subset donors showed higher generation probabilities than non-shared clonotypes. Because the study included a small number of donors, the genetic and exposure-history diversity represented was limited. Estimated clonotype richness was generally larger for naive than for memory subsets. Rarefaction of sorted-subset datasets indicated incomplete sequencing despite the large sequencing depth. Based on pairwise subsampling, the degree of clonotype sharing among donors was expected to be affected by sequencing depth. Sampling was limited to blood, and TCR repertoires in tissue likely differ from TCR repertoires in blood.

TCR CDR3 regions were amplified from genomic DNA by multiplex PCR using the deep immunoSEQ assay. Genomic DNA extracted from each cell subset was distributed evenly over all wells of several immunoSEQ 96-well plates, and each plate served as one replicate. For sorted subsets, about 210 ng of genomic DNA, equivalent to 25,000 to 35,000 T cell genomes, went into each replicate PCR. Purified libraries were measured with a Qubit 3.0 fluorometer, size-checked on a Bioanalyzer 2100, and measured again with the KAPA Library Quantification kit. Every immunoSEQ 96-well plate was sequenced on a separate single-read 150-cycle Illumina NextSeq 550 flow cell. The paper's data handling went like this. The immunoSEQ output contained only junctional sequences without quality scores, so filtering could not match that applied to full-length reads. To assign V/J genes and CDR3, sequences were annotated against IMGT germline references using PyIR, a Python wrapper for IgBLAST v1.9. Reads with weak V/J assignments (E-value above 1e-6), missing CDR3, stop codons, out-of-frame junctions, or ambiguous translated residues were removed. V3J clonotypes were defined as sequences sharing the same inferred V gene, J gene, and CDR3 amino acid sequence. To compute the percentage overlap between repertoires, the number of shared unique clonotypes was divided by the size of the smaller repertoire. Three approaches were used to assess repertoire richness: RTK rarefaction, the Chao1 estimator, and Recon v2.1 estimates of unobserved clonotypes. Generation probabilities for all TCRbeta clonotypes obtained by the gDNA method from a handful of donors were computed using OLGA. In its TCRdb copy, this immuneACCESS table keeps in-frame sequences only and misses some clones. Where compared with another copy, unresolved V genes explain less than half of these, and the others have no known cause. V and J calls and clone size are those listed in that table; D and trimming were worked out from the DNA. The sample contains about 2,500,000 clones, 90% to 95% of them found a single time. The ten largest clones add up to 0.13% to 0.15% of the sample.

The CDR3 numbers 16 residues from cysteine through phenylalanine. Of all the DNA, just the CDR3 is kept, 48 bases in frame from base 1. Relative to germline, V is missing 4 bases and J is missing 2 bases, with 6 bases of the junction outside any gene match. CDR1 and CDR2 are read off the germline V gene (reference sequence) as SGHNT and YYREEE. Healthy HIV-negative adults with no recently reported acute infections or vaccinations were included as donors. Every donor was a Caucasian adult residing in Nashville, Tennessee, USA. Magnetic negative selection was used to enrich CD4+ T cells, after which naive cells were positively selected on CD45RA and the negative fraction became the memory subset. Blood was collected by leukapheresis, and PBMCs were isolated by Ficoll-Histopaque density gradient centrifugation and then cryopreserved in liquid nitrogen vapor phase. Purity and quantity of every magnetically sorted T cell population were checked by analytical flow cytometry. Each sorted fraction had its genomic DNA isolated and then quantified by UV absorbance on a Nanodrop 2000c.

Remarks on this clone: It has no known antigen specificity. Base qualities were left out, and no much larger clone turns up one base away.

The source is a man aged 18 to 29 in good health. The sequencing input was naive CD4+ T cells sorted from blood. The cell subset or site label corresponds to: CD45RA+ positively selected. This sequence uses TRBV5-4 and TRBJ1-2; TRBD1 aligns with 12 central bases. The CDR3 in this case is CASSRPGTGGNYGYTF. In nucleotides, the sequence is TGTGCCAGCAGCCGACCCGGGACAGGGGGCAACTATGGCTACACCTTC.